This note documents a single T cell receptor (beta chain) sequence. Its antigen is not known. Only in-frame clones appear in the TCRdb table, and some are missing; sequencing was by immunoSEQ multiplex PCR. The data hold 130,000 to 150,000 clones, with about 90% observed a single time. The data derive from a study of T cell responses to AZD1222 COVID-19 vaccine. The overall study: Second-dose schedules of about 4 or about 12 weeks were combined.

General study results and limits: Increased Spike-specific TCR breadth and depth were observed after two AZD1222 doses. Targeting of unmutated variant regions was reportedly seen in nearly half of spike-specific TCRs. Sampling captured repertoires only after the peak T cell response.

V gave up 3 bases and J gave up 5 bases; unmatched junction bases: 5. This CDR3 is 14 amino acids long. In germline, CDR1 is MNHEY, CDR2 SMNVEV (reference sequence). The material sequenced was peripheral blood, taken on day 0 of AZD1222 vaccination. The source of this sequence is an adult in good health. The chain has TRBV27 and TRBJ1-2, with TRBD1 matching over 8 bases. CDR3 residues: CASSLKTGVYGYTF. The DNA of the CDR3 is TGTGCCAGCAGTTTGAAGACAGGGGTTTATGGCTACACCTTC.